The TCR beta chain described here comes from a study of blood T cells in healthy people across ages (dated by TCRdb to the mid-2010s). Regarding the study in general: Template switching captured roughly one uniquely barcoded TCR beta cDNA molecule per two T cells in model experiments. Four age groups were formed from the donors: young (average approximately 16 years), middle-aged (approximately 39), aged (roughly 59) and long-lived (roughly 81). Using deep sequencing normalized with unique cDNA molecular identifiers, the study measured how TCR beta repertoire diversity changes with age. To avoid experimental bias, donors of different ages were spread randomly across the sequencing lanes. Two additional independent replicas of 1 million unique cDNA reads from the same blood draw were analyzed for two donors (one aged 18 to 29 and one aged 80 or older).

The cysteine opens and the phenylalanine closes a CDR3 of 15 amino acids. Just CDR3 DNA is preserved here, 45 bases in frame from base 1. Sequences SGHRS (CDR1) and YFSETQ (CDR2) are obtained from the germline V gene. Compared with germline, V lacks 3 bases and J lacks 1 base; bases without a gene match: 6. The sample holds a few counts of this clonotype. Its antigen remains unidentified. No quality values exist for individual bases; no much larger clone is one base distant. The study at large found these results: Observed TCR beta diversity per million T cells fell roughly linearly with age, and a significant reduction was already apparent by age about 43. Compared with the aged group, more naive CD4+ T cells, fewer expanded clones and increased TCR diversity were shown by the long-lived group, suggesting age selection. There was a strong correlation between observed TCR beta diversity and the percentage of naive T cells measured by flow cytometry. Estimates of total diversity based on one million sequenced T cells were regarded as lower bounds and as underestimates. The CMV infection status of donors was not known, potentially confounding age-related changes in expanded clonotypes. Because profiling used bulk unsorted PBMCs, naive and antigen-experienced compartments could not be compared conclusively.

The donors were roughly 40 Caucasian individuals from Russia, aged roughly 6 to 100 years, who were systemically healthy. Around 9.8 milliliters of peripheral blood were collected from each donor into EDTA-treated Vacutainer tubes. Ficoll-Paque density-gradient centrifugation was used to isolate PBMCs, with at least 6.5 million obtained per sample. Total RNA was extracted from PBMCs with Trizol reagent, with at least 5.5 micrograms obtained per sample. The percentages of naive CD45RAhigh/CD27high T cells were determined by flow cytometry on a PBMC aliquot from every donor. Libraries were built with 5' RACE. The reads were generated on an Illumina HiSeq 2500. The second PCR ran for roughly 7 to 12 cycles and used a J-beta primer mix along with a sample-barcoded 5' primer. A template-switch 5' adaptor carrying 12 random nucleotides introduced a unique molecular identifier onto each TCR beta cDNA molecule. At least 3 million CDR3-containing paired-end reads were obtained from each sample. First-strand cDNA was synthesized from all RNA with the Mint cDNA synthesis kit, primed by a TRBC-specific oligonucleotide. After uracil-DNA glycosylase treatment, a first 18-cycle PCR used universal primers M1SS and BC2_uni_R on all cDNA. The paper's data handling went like this. Normalization of each sample was performed by random selection of 1 million high-quality reads, each carrying a distinct molecular identifier. Instead of being binned into consensus sequences, reads with shared molecular identifiers were discarded. MiTCR, with a Q25 quality threshold and the strictest error-elimination algorithm, was used for CDR3 identification, clonotype clustering and error correction. Lower-bound total TCR beta diversity was estimated with a nonparametric unseen species model using Euler transformation. TCRdb reprocessing: public reads trimmed at Q25 with fastp, clones called with MiXCR, in-frame beta chains kept. Entries are consolidated by CDR3 protein sequence, retaining the most common genes and DNA. TCRdb, not the authors, supplied the V and J calls. This sample is represented by around 800,000 distinct CDR3 sequences; roughly 60% of them were singletons. Together, the top ten hold 28% of the sample.

The origin of this receptor is a man aged 25-45 years in good health. Recombination joined TRBV5-1 with TRBJ1-1; TRBD1 matches 7 bases in the middle. Source material: blood. The CDR3 reads as follows: CASSSRTGENTEAFF. The DNA reads as follows: TGCGCCAGCAGCTCTAGGACAGGTGAGAACACTGAAGCTTTCTTT.